Sequencing of this TCR beta chain was carried out in a study of cytomegalovirus exposure and HLA in healthy donors (dated by TCRdb to 2016 to 2017). General notes on the study: In an earlier analysis of 450 to 750 of the donors, around 300 Gb of sequence data and 117 million unique TCR beta sequences from roughly 180 million T cells were reported. Alongside the repertoire data, information on donor age, sex, ethnicity and CMV serostatus was compiled. HLA typing covered class I and class II loci at four-digit resolution. In an earlier analysis of about 590 of the donors, high-throughput TCR beta sequencing was used to judge whether each TCR beta V gene segment behaved as functional or pseudogenic. The study was designed to test whether signatures of past pathogen exposure could be identified by cataloging public T cell receptors. Across around 400 genotyped donors of the cohort, an average of about 220,000 unique TCR beta nucleotide sequences per donor were sequenced, and roughly a sixth of those sequences were non-productive. Among the roughly 390 genotyped donors, approximately 76% belonged to the genetic ancestry cluster associated with self-reported Caucasian donors. The number of donors typed differed by locus, with 629-630 for A, B, C, DRB1 and DQB1, 522 for DQA1, about 610 for DPA1, and around 430 for DPB1. Around 300 gigabases of sequencing data and 80 million or so unique TCR sequences were included in an early release covering several hundred HLA-typed donors. Along with the roughly 700-subject first cohort, a separate validation cohort of approximately 110 different subjects was used. Rather than using new phenotypic data, the later analysis identified candidate immune exposures from TCR beta sequences and from how often those sequences occurred across donors. Every discovery cohort repertoire had been produced on one sequencing platform. A later genetic analysis used genome-wide SNP genotypes for about 55% of the 666 donors, treating that subset as a discovery cohort. To predict cytomegalovirus infection status, the study combined high-throughput TCR immunosequencing, statistical association of individual TCRs with disease status, and machine learning. In a later analysis, previously published TCR beta repertoires from 600 to 850 donors were re-analyzed and high-resolution HLA genotyping was added so that TCR occurrence patterns could be studied. The study used immunosequencing to profile the T cell repertoires of 670 or so subjects and linked those repertoires to cytomegalovirus serostatus. Roughly five DR-DQ haplotypes were handled as single units for association and clustering, since linkage in the cohort was strong.

Libraries were constructed by the immunoSEQ multiplex PCR assay. For the multiplex PCR, a mixture combining 60 forward primers for TCR Vbeta segments and 13 reverse primers for TCR Jbeta segments was used. The CDR3 region of rearranged TCR beta genes was amplified from genomic DNA by a multiplex PCR assay. The amplified TCR beta libraries were sequenced on the Illumina HiSeq System as 87-base-pair reads. The paper's processing steps were these. A later analysis counted approximately 76 million unique TCR beta chains across the 640 or so repertoires, and around 9.9 million of these chains were shared by at least two donors. Raw reads were error-corrected and collapsed into unique sequences with a nearest-neighbor algorithm that merged closely related sequences to remove PCR and sequencing errors. To assign V, D and J gene segments, CDR3 sequences were aligned to IMGT reference sequences. For a sequence to be retained, a match of at least six nucleotides to both a V gene segment and a J gene segment was required. A rearrangement was called productive if the CDR3 had no stop codons and remained in frame with V and J, and every other rearrangement was called non-productive. Following IMGT convention, CDR3 was defined as the stretch from the second conserved V-encoded cysteine to the conserved J-encoded phenylalanine. The earlier analysis of a few hundred of the donors excluded any sequence lacking an unambiguous match to a single V gene segment. In an earlier analysis of 450 to 750 of the donors, a V segment was called functional when productive rearrangements were above 56.7%, and segregating when the standard deviation between donors exceeded 5%. A statistical classification framework was built for diagnosing cytomegalovirus status from the catalog of TCR beta chain sequences. A later analysis assigned V and J genes by comparing TCR nucleotide sequences with IMGT/GENE-DB human TR gene sequences. Using the TCRdist pipeline, a later analysis assigned CDR3 sequences along with most-parsimonious VDJ recombination scenarios. In a later analysis, every TCR beta chain was defined by the combination of its CDR3 amino acid sequence and its V-gene family, and reads without a unique V-gene family were dropped. In a later analysis, a few hundred highly shared, low-generation-probability nucleotide sequences were removed to address suspected cross-contamination and a sequencing artifact. In a later analysis, a clonal expansion index was calculated for each public chain from normalized within-repertoire ranks of inferred template counts. Generation probabilities in a later analysis came from a VDJ recombination model fitted to out-of-frame rearrangements, and those results were checked against IGoR. A later analysis scored TCR-TCR, TCR-HLA and TCR-CMV co-occurrence with hypergeometric tests, applying a repertoire-size bias correction to TCR pairs. False discovery rates were estimated in a later analysis by permuting HLA or CMV assignments 20 times. In a later analysis, co-occurring TCRs were grouped using DBSCAN, and TCRdist sequence similarity was added for clustering within HLA-allele-positive subsets. Repertoires with fewer than 30,000 or more than 120,000 public chains, plus five repertoires with anomalous nucleotide sharing, were excluded from co-occurrence clustering. Here the immuneACCESS table is served through TCRdb, limited to in-frame sequences with V and J called. Missing clones are a known gap in these copies; in checked studies unresolved V genes cover under half, and the rest lacks a known reason. That table is the source of V, J and clone size, and D and trimming were worked out from the DNA. This sample lists 200,000 or so clones; around 79% were detected once. The top ten clones comprise approximately 0.39% of the sample.

Summary of the overall study and its limitations: In a later analysis, several top co-occurrence clusters were reported to appear linked to parvovirus B19, influenza, CMV and Epstein-Barr virus. In a later analysis, TCR association rates were found to vary across HLA loci, with the most associated TCRs seen for DRB1 alleles and the fewest for HLA-C alleles. The study listed approximately 150 TCR beta chains as associated with cytomegalovirus. In both the original and validation cohorts, the classifier was reported to diagnose cytomegalovirus status with high specificity and sensitivity. In an earlier analysis of 587 of the donors, most TCR beta V segments appeared in productive rearrangements about 90% or about 30% of the time, broadly matching IMGT annotations. A further reported finding was that TCR beta sequences accurately predicted the HLA-A and HLA-B alleles for most subjects in the first cohort. A later genetic analysis associated a missense DCLRE1C variant with V-gene and J-gene trimming of TCR beta chains, and an independent cohort replicated the association. A cluster of highly shared sequence variants was judged likely to represent a technical artifact of the sequencing pipeline. Because counts were too low, roughly 16 rarely observed V segments, including chromosome 9 orphons, were excluded from the earlier analysis of 587 of the donors. According to the authors, the approach could potentially be generalized to other disease states and immunological phenotypes. Assigning TCR associations to individual alleles was difficult when HLA alleles, especially DR and DQ, strongly co-occurred. A later analysis associated about 16,000 TCR beta sequences with specific HLA alleles at a false discovery rate of 0.05. For the cohort, immune exposure information was limited to CMV serostatus. While some public TCRs were present in many individuals, most TCR sequences turned up only very rarely across donors. Compared with the approximately 700-donor mean, donors in an Asian-associated ancestry cluster had fewer N-insertions in productive TCRs, according to a later genetic analysis. Three of the identified cytomegalovirus-associated TCR beta chains were confirmed in vitro to be specific for cytomegalovirus antigens. Linkage disequilibrium might explain the correlated functional status among segregating V segments, but an unknown experimental factor could not be excluded. In a later analysis, most CMV-associated TCR beta chains were found to appear HLA-restricted, with HLA associations seemingly driven largely by CMV exposure. Because some donors lacked HLA typing at each locus, the association tests relied only on the typed subset. This cohort had only TCR beta chains sequenced, and the lack of alpha or paired-chain data limited which features could be detected. The presence/absence analyses assumed that sequencing depth was roughly uniform across donors, and that assumption may not be true. In a later analysis, HLA-associated TCR beta chains showed more clonal expansion and lower generation probabilities than non-associated chains that were equally common.

Notes on this clone: The antigen it recognizes is unknown. Per-base qualities were not stored, and no clone one base away is much larger.

The cohort comprised some 680 healthy bone marrow donors. At the time of sampling, all cohort members were nominally healthy, though unrecorded immune exposures were likely present. The donor was CMV seropositive and was included in the group of approximately 310 seropositive cohort members. Every donor gave a peripheral blood sample, and the peripheral blood mononuclear cells from that sample were used for TCR beta sequencing. Genomic DNA extraction from the blood cell samples was performed with the Qiagen DNeasy Blood Extraction Kit. The material sequenced was PBMCs. The clonotype was recovered from a male donor in good health and CMV-seropositive.

In nucleotide form, the sequence is TGTGCCAGCAGGCCGCGAACAGCCGGGGAGCTGTTTTTT. The encoded protein is CASRPRTAGELFF. Here the chain combines TRBV6-5 and TRBJ2-2; there is no confident call for the D gene. V is cut by 6 bases and J by 6 bases, and the space between the germline ends is 11 bases. The CDR3 spans 13 residues, from the cysteine through the phenylalanine. Only CDR3 DNA remains: 39 bases, in frame from the first base. The germline V gene sets CDR1 to MNHEY and CDR2 to SVGAGI.